The clone carrying this T cell receptor (beta chain) is classed as hyperexpanded by frequency. The antigen is not known. TCRdb reprocessed the 10x single-cell sequencing reads and stores each CDR3 protein as one record, lacking DNA. This sample contains under 550 distinct CDR3 sequences. These data originate in a study of CD8 T cells in cerebrospinal fluid in Alzheimer's disease. Study-wide results and limits: Expanded clones of at least 3% were commoner in Alzheimer's patients than healthy subjects. In mild cognitive impairment or Alzheimer's disease, the biggest CSF clone made up more TCRs than in controls.

Sequences were obtained from cerebrospinal fluid. This sequence originates from a human donor with Parkinson's disease.

CDR3 sequence: CASSYSINYEQYF. The chain uses TRBV6-5 and TRBJ2-7. Germline V gene data show CDR1 as MNHEY and CDR2 as SVGAGI. The CDR3 consists of 13 residues.